Below, 29 T cell receptor beta chains from the same sample are listed, as sequenced in a study of blood T cell repertoires in COVID-19. Profiled with immunoSEQ multiplex PCR; TCRdb holds only in-frame clones, not every one. Here the sample spans roughly 100,000 clones, roughly 80% being singletons. Sequenced material: peripheral blood. Source of these receptors: a man in his fifties or sixties with acute or convalescent COVID-19.

This chain connects TRBV28 to TRBJ1-6; TRBD1 matches at 11 bases. CDR3 length equals 17 residues. Germline trimming cut 6 bases from V and 6 bases from J; bases unmatched to any gene: 10. The germline gives CDR1 MDHEN, CDR2 SYDVKM. In DNA, the CDR3 is TGTGCCAGCAGGGAATGGACAGGGGGCTCTCTTAATTCACCCCTCCACTTT. It codes for CASREWTGGSLNSPLHF.

The count of this clone is one. The chain carries TRBV7-9 and TRBJ1-5, with TRBD1 identical over 11 bases. Germline CDR1 and CDR2: SEHNR and FQNEAQ (reference sequence). The ends lost 5 bases at V and 4 bases at J; junction bases unmatched: 7. CDR3 size: 16 residues. In DNA, the CDR3 is TGTGCCAGCAGCCTAGGACAGGGGGCAGGTAATCAGCCCCAGCATTTT. It codes for CASSLGQGAGNQPQHF.

V usage is TRBV28 and J usage is TRBJ1-4; D is perhaps TRBD1 (5 bases). Germline CDR1 MDHEN, CDR2 SYDVKM. This CDR3 spans 15 amino acids. The V gene lost 6 bases and the J gene lost 5 bases, with 16 bases spanning the gap. CDR3 coding DNA: TGTGCCAGCAGCCTGGGGGGTTTAGCAAATGAAAAACTGTTTTTT. Its protein product is CASSLGGLANEKLFF.

The gene calls are TRBV19 and TRBJ1-4, with D perhaps TRBD1 (6 bases). V lost 10 bases and J lost 4, with 19 bases in between. CDR1 is LNHDA and CDR2 is SQIVND in the germline V gene (reference sequence). CDR3 length equals 15 residues. CDR3 coding DNA: TGTGCCACCCGCCACAGGGAAGGTGGTAATGAAAAACTGTTTTTT. Translation: CATRHREGGNEKLFF.

J is TRBJ2-7 and V is TRBV15; D perhaps matches TRBD2 (5 bases). The CDR3 length is 15 residues. The V end was cut by 0 bases, the J end by 7 bases, with 16 bases between. Per the germline V gene, CDR1 is LNHNV and CDR2 is YYDKDF (reference sequence). The CDR3 here is CATSRDRQRRGEQYF. As DNA, the CDR3 is TGTGCCACCAGCAGAGATCGGCAGCGGCGAGGGGAGCAGTACTTC.

The V and J genes are TRBV12-3 or TRBV12-4 and TRBJ2-5; tentative D call: TRBD2 (5 bases). This CDR3 comprises 13 residues. V lost 4 bases, J lost 2 bases, and 8 bases lay in between. This chain's CDR3 is CASSYGDQETQYF. The CDR3 DNA sequence: TGTGCCAGCAGTTACGGGGATCAAGAGACCCAGTACTTC.

The V gene is TRBV16, the J gene TRBJ2-1; 9 nucleotides line up with TRBD2. CDR1 is KGHSY and CDR2 is FQNENV in the germline V gene. The J segment lost 5 bases and the V segment lost 4 bases, leaving 12 bases of the junction unmatched. CDR3 size: 17 residues. The CDR3 spells CASSPYPLAGHNNEQFF. In DNA form, the CDR3 reads TGTGCCAGCAGCCCCTACCCCCTAGCGGGACATAACAATGAGCAGTTCTTC.

The rearrangement joins TRBV15 to TRBJ1-1, with 11 bases aligning to TRBD1. J was trimmed by 4 bases and V by 3 bases; bases with no gene match: 4. CDR1 LNHNV and CDR2 YYDKDF come from the germline V gene (reference sequence). The length of the CDR3 is 15 residues. The CDR3 spells CATSRAGTGGTEAFF. CDR3 DNA sequence: TGTGCCACCAGCAGGGCCGGGACAGGGGGCACTGAAGCTTTCTTT.

Worth noting for this clone: Other DNA sequences of this sample code for an identical CDR3. The gene calls are TRBV5-1 and TRBJ1-5; weak D call: TRBD1 (5 bases). Trimming cost V 0 bases and J 4 bases, with 8 bases left between them. This CDR3 region has 14 residues. Germline lookup yields CDR1 SGHRS and CDR2 YFSETQ. The CDR3 DNA reads as TGCGCCAGCAGCTTGGGGGCAGGGAATCAGCCCCAGCATTTT. Residues: CASSLGAGNQPQHF.

This clone was detected a few times. V gene TRBV19 combines with J gene TRBJ1-3; D remains unclear. This CDR3 has 16 residues. CDR1 and CDR2 from the germline V gene are LNHDA and SQIVND (reference sequence). V lost 4 bases, J lost 0 bases, and 13 bases lay in between. The CDR3 reads CASSNPPMSSGNTIYF. The CDR3 bases are TGTGCCAGTAGTAACCCCCCTATGAGCTCTGGAAACACCATATATTTT.

The chain links TRBV10-3 to TRBJ1-3, with D tentatively TRBD1 (6 bases). The CDR3 is 19 residues long. V was clipped by 6 bases and J by 6 bases, with 30 bases between them. Germline V gives CDR1 ENHRY, CDR2 SYGVKD. The CDR3 sequence: CAISPLPLQGTGFVNTIYF. For the CDR3, the DNA is TGTGCCATCAGCCCGTTACCTTTACAGGGTACTGGTTTTGTAAACACCATATATTTT.

The rearrangement uses TRBV12-3 or TRBV12-4 and TRBJ1-5; a possible D gene is TRBD1 (6 bases). Trimming removed 7 bases at V and 3 bases at J, with 10 bases between. The CDR3 totals 13 residues. In nucleotides, the CDR3 is TGTGCCAGCAACGGACAGTTCAATCAGCCCCAGCATTTT. It is translated as CASNGQFNQPQHF.

J is TRBJ1-3 and V is TRBV6-5; maybe TRBD1 (6 bases). Germline V gene lookup returns CDR1 MNHEY and CDR2 SVGAGI. The CDR3 extends over 15 amino acids. The V end was cut by 6 bases, the J end by 0 bases, with 12 bases between. CDR3 in DNA: TGTGCCAGCAGAACCGGACAGTACTCTGGAAACACCATATATTTT. This encodes CASRTGQYSGNTIYF.

The chain uses TRBV10-1 and TRBJ1-2; no clear D gene. CDR1 is WNHNN and CDR2 is SYGVQD in the germline V gene (reference sequence). This CDR3 is 13 amino acids long. V lost 2 bases and J 3 bases, leaving 7 bases between the germline ends. Written as DNA, the CDR3 is TGCGCCAGCAGTGAGCTGGCGGACTATGGCTACACCTTC. It codes for CASSELADYGYTF.

The chain couples TRBV28 to TRBJ2-1; 9 bases match TRBD2. Trimming at V came to 7 bases and at J to 8 bases, leaving 6 bases not matched to a gene. Germline assignment: CDR1 MDHEN and CDR2 SYDVKM. The CDR3 covers 13 residues. The CDR3 region is CASNAGGGDEQFF. The CDR3 region has the DNA TGTGCCAGCAACGCGGGAGGGGGCGATGAGCAGTTCTTC.

This clone was detected only once. The DNA for the CDR3 is TGTGCCAGCAGCTTATCCGGGACAGGTCCCATTCAGTACTTC. It encodes CASSLSGTGPIQYF. The chain employs TRBV11-2 and TRBJ2-4; 8 nucleotides align to TRBD1. There are 14 residues in the CDR3. Unmatched junction bases numbered 6, after V lost 2 bases and J lost 9 bases. Per germline, CDR1 SGHAT and CDR2 FQNNGV.

The V gene is TRBV30, the J gene TRBJ1-4; 7 bases are a match to TRBD1. The germline gives CDR1 GTSNPN, CDR2 SVGIG (reference sequence). Trimming took 0 bases from V and 0 from J; bases not matched to a gene: 4. The CDR3 is 16 residues long. CDR3: CAWSVKGATTNEKLFF. DNA of the CDR3: TGTGCCTGGAGTGTTAAGGGGGCAACAACTAATGAAAAACTGTTTTTT.

The rearrangement joins TRBV27 to TRBJ1-1, with D possibly TRBD1 on 5 matching bases. Germline V gene data show CDR1 as MNHEY and CDR2 as SMNVEV (reference sequence). The CDR3 length is 14 residues. V lost 4 bases, J lost 1 base, and 10 bases lay in between. CDR3 coding DNA: TGTGCCAGCAGTTCCAGGGTAGAGAACACTGAAGCTTTCTTT. Translated: CASSSRVENTEAFF.

The rearrangement uses TRBV5-1 and TRBJ2-2, with TRBD1 identical over 9 bases. The germline V gene has CDR1 SGHRS and CDR2 YFSETQ. V was pared by 4 bases and J by 3 bases, with 4 bases of the junction left unmatched. This CDR3 contains 15 residues. The chain's CDR3 is CASSPRTGDTGELFF. In DNA form, the CDR3 reads TGCGCCAGCAGCCCAAGGACAGGGGACACCGGGGAGCTGTTTTTT. Together with reference TRBV5-1 and TRBJ2-2, the CDR3 gives the full variable domain: KAGVTQTPRYLIKTRGQQVTLSCSPISGHRSVSWYQQTPGQGLQFLFEYFSETQRNKGNFPGRFSGRQFSNSRSEMNVSTLELGDSALYLCASSPRTGDTGELFFGEGSRLTVL.

This sequence joins TRBV30 and TRBJ2-5, with 8 bases that match TRBD2. Germline loops: CDR1 GTSNPN, CDR2 SVGIG (reference sequence). J gave up 5 bases and V 2 bases, and 7 bases lay outside the gene matches. There are 14 residues in the CDR3. In DNA, the CDR3 is TGTGCCTGGAGTTACCGGGGGGGGAAGGAGACCCAGTACTTC. This translates into CAWSYRGGKETQYF.

This rearrangement joins TRBV7-4 to TRBJ2-4, with D hard to call. Per the germline V gene, CDR1 is SGHVT and CDR2 is SQSDAQ. The CDR3 is made up of 15 amino acids. The V end was cut by 6 bases, the J end by 0 bases, with 12 bases between. As DNA, the CDR3 is TGTGCCAGCAGTTTCACCATCGGAGCCAAAAACATTCAGTACTTC. Protein product: CASSFTIGAKNIQYF.

J is TRBJ2-2 and V is TRBV29-1; 8 bases align to TRBD1. In germline, CDR1 is SQVTM, CDR2 ANQGSEA. The CDR3 totals 15 residues. Losses at the gene ends were 5 bases for V and 7 bases for J; bases not matched to a gene: 12. As DNA, the CDR3 is TGCAGCGTTTCCGGGACAGGTGGTTACGGCGGGGAGCTGTTTTTT. Protein sequence: CSVSGTGGYGGELFF.

This clone occurred a few times. The CDR3 sequence: CASSPPGLGGTEAFF. The DNA for the CDR3 is TGTGCCAGCTCACCACCCGGGCTTGGAGGCACTGAAGCTTTCTTT. The chain uses TRBV18 and TRBJ1-1, with D uncertain. V lost 0 bases to trimming and J lost 4 bases, with 12 bases between them. Germline V gives CDR1 KGHSH, CDR2 LQKENI. This CDR3 contains 15 residues.

The chain employs TRBV28 and TRBJ1-2; a possible D gene is TRBD1 (6 bases). Germline CDR1 and CDR2: MDHEN and SYDVKM. The V end lost 6 bases, the J end lost 13 bases, and 18 bases lay between the germline ends. The length of the CDR3 is 12 residues. The CDR3 sequence: CASRLNTGTCTF. The CDR3 nucleotides read TGTGCCAGCAGACTGAACACAGGGACGTGCACCTTC.

This clone has more than one count but fewer than ten. The J gene is TRBJ2-2, the V gene TRBV18; 7 positions match TRBD1. V gave up 1 base and J gave up 5 bases; unmatched junction bases: 4. Germline lookup yields CDR1 KGHSH and CDR2 LQKENI. CDR3 length equals 15 residues. The CDR3 DNA reads as TGTGCCAGCTCACCACGACAGGGAAGAACCGGGGAGCTGTTTTTT. Translation gives CASSPRQGRTGELFF.

The gene calls are TRBV10-1 and TRBJ2-3; D gene unclear. Germline V gene sequence: CDR1 WNHNN, CDR2 SYGVQD (reference sequence). The CDR3 contains 14 residues. Trimming removed 3 bases from V and 4 bases from J, with 11 bases in between. The CDR3 region has the DNA TGCGCCAGCAGTGACCCCCTTGTTGCAGATACGCAGTATTTT. Translating it yields CASSDPLVADTQYF.

V usage is TRBV9 and J usage is TRBJ1-1; D remains ambiguous. The CDR3 has 14 residues. Germline lookup yields CDR1 SGDLS and CDR2 YYNGEE. Trimming removed 5 bases from V and 5 bases from J, with 16 bases in between. The CDR3 region is CASSLRVSGTEAFF. In DNA, the CDR3 is TGTGCCAGCAGTCTGAGGGTGTCGGGAACTGAAGCTTTCTTT.

The chain carries TRBV28 and TRBJ2-7; D remains ambiguous. V was clipped by 5 bases and J by 3 bases, with 5 bases between them. Germline V gene sequence: CDR1 MDHEN, CDR2 SYDVKM. The CDR3 totals 11 residues. The CDR3 DNA follows: TGTGCCAGCAGTACTTTCTACGAGCAGTACTTC. Translated: CASSTFYEQYF.

With respect to this clone: Other DNA sequences within the sample encode an identical CDR3. The rearrangement joins TRBV28 to TRBJ1-5; D remains unclear. Germline lookup yields CDR1 MDHEN and CDR2 SYDVKM. Deletions cut 2 bases from V and 7 bases from J, with 3 bases between. The length of the CDR3 is 11 residues. This chain's CDR3 is CASSLEQPQHF. The CDR3 coding sequence is TGTGCCAGCAGTTTAGAGCAGCCCCAGCATTTT.